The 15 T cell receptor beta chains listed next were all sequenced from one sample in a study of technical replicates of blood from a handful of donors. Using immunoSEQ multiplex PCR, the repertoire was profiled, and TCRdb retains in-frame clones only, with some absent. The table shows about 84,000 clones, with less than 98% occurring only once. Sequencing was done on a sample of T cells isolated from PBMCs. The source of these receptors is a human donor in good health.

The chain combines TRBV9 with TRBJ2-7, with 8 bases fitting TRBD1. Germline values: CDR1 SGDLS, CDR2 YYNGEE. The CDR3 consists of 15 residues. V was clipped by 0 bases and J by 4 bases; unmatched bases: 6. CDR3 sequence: CASSVEGTGAYEQYF. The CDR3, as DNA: TGTGCCAGCAGCGTAGAGGGGACAGGAGCTTACGAGCAGTACTTC.

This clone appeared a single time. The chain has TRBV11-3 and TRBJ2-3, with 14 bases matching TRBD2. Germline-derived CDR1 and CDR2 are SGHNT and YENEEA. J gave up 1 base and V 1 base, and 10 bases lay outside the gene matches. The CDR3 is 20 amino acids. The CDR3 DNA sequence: TGTGCCAGCAGCTTAGTTGGACTAGCGGGGGGCCACTACCGCACAGATACGCAGTATTTT. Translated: CASSLVGLAGGHYRTDTQYF.

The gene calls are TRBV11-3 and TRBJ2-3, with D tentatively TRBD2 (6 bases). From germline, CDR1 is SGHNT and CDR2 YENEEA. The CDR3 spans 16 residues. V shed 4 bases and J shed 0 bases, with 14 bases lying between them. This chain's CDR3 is CASSSRGGTSTDTQYF. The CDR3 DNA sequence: TGTGCCAGCAGCTCTAGGGGTGGGACTAGCACAGATACGCAGTATTTT.

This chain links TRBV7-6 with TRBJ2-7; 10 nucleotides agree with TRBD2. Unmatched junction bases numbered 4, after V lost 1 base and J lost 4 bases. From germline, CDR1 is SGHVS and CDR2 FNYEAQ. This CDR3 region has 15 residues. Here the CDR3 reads CASSLEASGSYEQYF. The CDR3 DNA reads TGTGCCAGCAGCTTAGAAGCTAGCGGGAGTTACGAGCAGTACTTC.

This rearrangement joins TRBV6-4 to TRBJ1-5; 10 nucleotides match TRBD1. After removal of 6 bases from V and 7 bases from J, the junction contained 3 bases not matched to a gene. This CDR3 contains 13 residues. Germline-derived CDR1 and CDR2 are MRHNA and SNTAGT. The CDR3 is CASRGQGNQPQHF. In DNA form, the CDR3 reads TGTGCCAGCAGGGGACAGGGGAACCAGCCCCAGCATTTT.

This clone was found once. The CDR3 protein is CASSLSAGGKETQYF. The CDR3 DNA reads TGTGCCAGCAGTTTATCCGCGGGGGGAAAAGAGACCCAGTACTTC. This rearrangement joins TRBV28 to TRBJ2-5; 8 bases fit TRBD2. Trimming cost V 1 base and J 3 bases; bases outside gene matches: 4. The CDR3 consists of 15 residues. CDR1 and CDR2 (germline): MDHEN, SYDVKM.

CDR3 loop: CASSQLRGTGGKLTYEQYF. Here the CDR3 DNA reads TGCGCCAGCAGCCAGTTGCGTGGGACAGGTGGAAAATTAACCTACGAGCAGTACTTC. The chain combines TRBV4-1 with TRBJ2-7; 8 nucleotides align to TRBD1. V trimming: 3 bases; J trimming: 2 bases; junction bases outside the gene matches: 18. Germline V gene sequence: CDR1 MGHRA, CDR2 YSYEKL. The CDR3 loop spans 19 amino acids.

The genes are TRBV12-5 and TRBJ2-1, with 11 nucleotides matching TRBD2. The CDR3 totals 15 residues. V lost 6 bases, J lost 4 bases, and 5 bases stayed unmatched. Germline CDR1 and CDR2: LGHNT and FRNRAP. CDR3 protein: CASGISGGAYNEQFF. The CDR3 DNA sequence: TGTGCTAGTGGCATTAGCGGGGGGGCATACAATGAGCAGTTCTTC.

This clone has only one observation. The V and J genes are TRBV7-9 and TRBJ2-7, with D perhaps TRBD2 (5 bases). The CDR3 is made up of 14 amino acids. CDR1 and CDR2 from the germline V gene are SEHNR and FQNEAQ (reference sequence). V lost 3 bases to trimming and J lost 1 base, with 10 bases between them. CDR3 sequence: CASSFQRQSYEQYF. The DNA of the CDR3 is TGTGCCAGCAGCTTCCAGCGGCAATCCTACGAGCAGTACTTC. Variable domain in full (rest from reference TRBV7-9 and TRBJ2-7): DTGVSQNPRHKITKRGQNVTFRCDPISEHNRLYWYRQTLGQGPEFLTYFQNEAQLEKSRLLSDRFSAERPKGSFSTLEIQRTEQGDSAMYLCASSFQRQSYEQYFGPGTRLTVT.

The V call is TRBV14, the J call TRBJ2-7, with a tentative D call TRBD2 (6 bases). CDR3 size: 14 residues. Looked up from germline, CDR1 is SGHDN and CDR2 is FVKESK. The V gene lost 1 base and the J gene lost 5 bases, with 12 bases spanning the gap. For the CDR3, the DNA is TGTGCCAGCAGCCAAGTGGGGGGACGGCACGAGCAGTACTTC. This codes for CASSQVGGRHEQYF.

CDR3 nucleotide sequence: TGTGCCAGCAGCCTTATGTCGGGGGCCGGGGAGCTGTTTTTT. As protein: CASSLMSGAGELFF. The chain couples TRBV7-3 to TRBJ2-2; a weak D match, TRBD2 (6 bases). Germline CDR1 reads SGHTA; CDR2 reads FQGTGA. This CDR3 is 14 amino acids long. Trimming stripped 5 bases from V and 6 bases from J, with 13 bases between. The whole variable domain, filled in from reference TRBV7-3 and TRBJ2-2, reads GAGVSQTPSNKVTEKGKYVELRCDPISGHTALYWYRQSLGQGPEFLIYFQGTGAADDSGLPNDRFFAVRPEGSVSTLKIQRTERGDSAVYLCASSLMSGAGELFFGEGSRLTVL.

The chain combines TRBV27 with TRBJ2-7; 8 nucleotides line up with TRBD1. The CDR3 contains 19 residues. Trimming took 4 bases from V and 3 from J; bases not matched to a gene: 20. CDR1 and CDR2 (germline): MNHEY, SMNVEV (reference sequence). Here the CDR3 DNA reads TGTGCCAGCAGTTCCTTAGTCCCGGGACAGGTACGACAACTCTACGAGCAGTACTTC. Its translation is CASSSLVPGQVRQLYEQYF.

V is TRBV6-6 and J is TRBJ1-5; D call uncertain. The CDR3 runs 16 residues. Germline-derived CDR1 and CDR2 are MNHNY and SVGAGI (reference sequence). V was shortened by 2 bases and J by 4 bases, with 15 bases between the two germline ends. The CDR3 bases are TGTGCCAGCAGTTACGGGAGAGGGCCGGTAAATCAGCCCCAGCATTTT. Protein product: CASSYGRGPVNQPQHF.

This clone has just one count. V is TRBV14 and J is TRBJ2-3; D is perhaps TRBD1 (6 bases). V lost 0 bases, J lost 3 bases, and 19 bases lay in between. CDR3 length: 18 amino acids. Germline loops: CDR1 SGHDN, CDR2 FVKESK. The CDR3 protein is CASSQDLTVHQGTDTQYF. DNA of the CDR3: TGTGCCAGCAGCCAAGATCTAACTGTCCACCAGGGGACAGATACGCAGTATTTT. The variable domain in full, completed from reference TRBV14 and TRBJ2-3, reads EAGVTQFPSHSVIEKGQTVTLRCDPISGHDNLYWYRRVMGKEIKFLLHFVKESKQDESGMPNNRFLAERTGGTYSTLKVQPAELEDSGVYFCASSQDLTVHQGTDTQYFGPGTRLTVL.

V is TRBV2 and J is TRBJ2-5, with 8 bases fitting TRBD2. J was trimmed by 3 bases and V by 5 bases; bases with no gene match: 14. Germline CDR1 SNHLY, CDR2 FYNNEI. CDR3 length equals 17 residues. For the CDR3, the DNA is TGTGCCAGCAGTCGGTCCCCCCGGGGGGGGCAGGAAGAGACCCAGTACTTC. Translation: CASSRSPRGGQEETQYF. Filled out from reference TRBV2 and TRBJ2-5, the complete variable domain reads EPEVTQTPSHQVTQMGQEVILRCVPISNHLYFYWYRQILGQKVEFLVSFYNNEISEKSEIFDDQFSVERPDGSNFTLKIRSTKLEDSAMYFCASSRSPRGGQEETQYFGPGTRLLVL.